These T cell receptor beta chains were read from a single sample in a study of neurological immune-mediated disorders. TCRdb re-analysed the 5' RACE reads in MiXCR, keeping a single row per CDR3 protein. Among about 66,000 distinct CDR3 sequences, about 4% were seen once, and the ten largest hold around 1.3%. Sequenced input: PBMCs. The receptors were gathered from a man aged 25 to 45 with multiple sclerosis. CDR3s include the opening cysteine and the closing phenylalanine or tryptophan. Fields, in order: CDR3 length, clone size, J gene, V gene, D gene, CDR3 protein, CDR3 DNA. D genes are given only for firm matches. The size field is filled for only some rows; it gives once, few, many or a size class.

15,many,TRBJ2-7,TRBV4-3,-,CASSQDRRGPYEQYF,TGCGCCAGCAGCCAAGATCGACGCGGCCCCTACGAGCAGTACTTC
14,many,TRBJ2-7,TRBV27,TRBD1,CASSLMAGGVEQYF,TGTGCCAGCAGTTTAATGGCAGGGGGCGTCGAGCAGTACTTC
17,many,TRBJ2-3,TRBV6-5,TRBD1,CASSLYNRDSNTDTQYF,TGTGCCAGCAGCCTATATAACCGGGACAGTAACACAGATACGCAGTATTTT
17,many,TRBJ2-3,TRBV7-8,-,CASSLALAPPGTDTQYF,TGTGCCAGCAGCTTAGCCCTAGCGCCCCCCGGCACAGATACGCAGTATTTT
14,many,TRBJ2-3,TRBV20-1,TRBD1,CSARGTGGSDTQYF,TGCAGTGCTAGGGGGACAGGCGGTTCAGATACGCAGTATTTT
13,few,TRBJ2-7,TRBV29-1,-,CSVEDLGDGEQYF,TGCAGCGTTGAAGATCTGGGGGACGGCGAGCAGTACTTC
13,many,TRBJ1-2,TRBV28,TRBD1,CASSSGQGNGYTF,TGTGCCAGCAGTTCGGGACAGGGAAATGGCTACACCTTC
18,many,TRBJ2-1,TRBV5-1,TRBD2,CASSLGGLAGGLRQEQFF,TGCGCCAGCAGCTTGGGTGGACTAGCGGGGGGGCTGCGGCAGGAGCAGTTCTTC
11,-,TRBJ1-2,TRBV20-1,-,CSAAPLESYTF,TGCAGTGCCGCCCCACTGGAGAGCTACACCTTC
14,many,TRBJ2-1,TRBV9,TRBD1,CASSRDSTDNEQFF,TGTGCCAGCAGCCGGGACAGCACAGACAATGAGCAGTTCTTC
12,many,TRBJ1-3,TRBV20-1,-,CSAQETADTIYF,TGCAGTGCACAAGAGACCGCCGACACCATATATTTT
14,-,TRBJ1-1,TRBV3-1,-,CASSDGTGDTEAFF,TGTGCCAGCAGCGATGGAACTGGGGACACTGAAGCTTTCTTT
15,many,TRBJ1-2,TRBV20-1,-,CSATTDRLINRGYTF,TGCAGTGCCACTACGGACAGATTAATAAACCGGGGCTACACCTTC
15,many,TRBJ2-7,TRBV20-1,-,CSARDIGGASYEQYF,TGCAGTGCTAGAGATATCGGCGGGGCCTCCTACGAGCAGTACTTC
16,many,TRBJ2-7,TRBV11-2,TRBD1,CASSSPGQGRSYEQYF,TGTGCCAGCAGTTCTCCGGGACAGGGGAGATCCTACGAGCAGTACTTC
14,many,TRBJ1-1,TRBV7-9,-,CASSLGGWGTEAFF,TGTGCCAGCAGCTTAGGGGGTTGGGGCACTGAAGCTTTCTTT
14,-,TRBJ1-6,TRBV5-1,-,CASSTGQGNSPLNF,TGCGCCAGCAGCACCGGGCAGGGAAATTCACCCCTCAACTTT
12,many,TRBJ1-1,TRBV20-1,-,CSALRTLRKAFF,TGCAGTGCTCTACGGACGCTCAGGAAAGCTTTCTTT
12,many,TRBJ2-3,TRBV20-1,-,CSARVGADTQYF,TGCAGTGCTAGAGTGGGGGCAGATACGCAGTATTTT
15,many,TRBJ1-1,TRBV15,-,CATSRDTRVGGEAFF,TGTGCCACCAGCAGAGATACGAGGGTAGGAGGTGAAGCTTTCTTT
16,many,TRBJ1-3,TRBV5-1,TRBD1,CASSSLQGAAGNTIYF,TGCGCCAGCAGCTCCCTACAGGGGGCAGCTGGAAACACCATATATTTT
15,many,TRBJ1-1,TRBV7-3,TRBD1,CASSSNQGANTEAFF,TGTGCCAGCAGCTCGAATCAGGGGGCGAACACTGAAGCTTTCTTT